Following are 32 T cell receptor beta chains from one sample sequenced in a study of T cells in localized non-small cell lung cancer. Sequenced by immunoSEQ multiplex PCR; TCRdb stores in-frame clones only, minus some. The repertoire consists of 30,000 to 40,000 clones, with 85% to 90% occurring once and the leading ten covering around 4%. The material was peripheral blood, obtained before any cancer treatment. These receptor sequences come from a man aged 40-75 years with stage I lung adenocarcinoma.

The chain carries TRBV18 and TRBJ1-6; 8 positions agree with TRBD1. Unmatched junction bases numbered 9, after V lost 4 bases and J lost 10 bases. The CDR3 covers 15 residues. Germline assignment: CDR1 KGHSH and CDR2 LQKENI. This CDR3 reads CASSHKDRDGSPLHF. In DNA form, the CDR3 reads TGTGCCAGCTCACACAAGGACAGGGACGGATCACCCCTCCACTTT.

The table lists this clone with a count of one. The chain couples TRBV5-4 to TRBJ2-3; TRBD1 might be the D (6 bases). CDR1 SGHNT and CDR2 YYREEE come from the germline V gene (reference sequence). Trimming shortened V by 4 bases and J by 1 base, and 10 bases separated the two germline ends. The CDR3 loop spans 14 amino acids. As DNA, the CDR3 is TGTGCCAGCAGCGATGACAGGCGCACAGATACGCAGTATTTT. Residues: CASSDDRRTDTQYF. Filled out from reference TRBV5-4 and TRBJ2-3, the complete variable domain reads ETGVTQSPTHLIKTRGQQVTLRCSSQSGHNTVSWYQQALGQGPQFIFQYYREEENGRGNFPPRFSGLQFPNYSSELNVNALELDDSALYLCASSDDRRTDTQYFGPGTRLTVL.

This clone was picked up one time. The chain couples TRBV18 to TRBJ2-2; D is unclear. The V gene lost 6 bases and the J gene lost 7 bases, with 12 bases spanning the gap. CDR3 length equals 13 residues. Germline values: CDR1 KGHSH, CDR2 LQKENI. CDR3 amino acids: CASSKGVDGELFF. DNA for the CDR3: TGTGCCAGCTCGAAGGGCGTCGACGGGGAGCTGTTTTTT.

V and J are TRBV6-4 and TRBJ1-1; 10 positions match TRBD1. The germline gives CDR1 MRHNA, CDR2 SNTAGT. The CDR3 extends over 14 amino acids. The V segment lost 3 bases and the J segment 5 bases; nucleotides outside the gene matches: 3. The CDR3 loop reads CASSEGQGRTEAFF. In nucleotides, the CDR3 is TGTGCCAGCAGTGAGGGACAGGGGCGAACTGAAGCTTTCTTT.

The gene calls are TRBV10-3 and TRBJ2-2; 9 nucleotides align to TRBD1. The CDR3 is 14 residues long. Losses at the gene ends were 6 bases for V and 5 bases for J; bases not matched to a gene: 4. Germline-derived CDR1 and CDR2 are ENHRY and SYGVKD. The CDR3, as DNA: TGTGCCATCAGCGGACAGGGGATGACCGGGGAGCTGTTTTTT. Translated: CAISGQGMTGELFF.

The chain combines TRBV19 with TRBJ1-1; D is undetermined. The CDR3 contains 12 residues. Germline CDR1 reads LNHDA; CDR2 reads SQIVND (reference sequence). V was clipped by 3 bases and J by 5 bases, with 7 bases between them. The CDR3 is CASSIRVTEAFF. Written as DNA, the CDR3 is TGTGCCAGTAGTATCCGGGTAACTGAAGCTTTCTTT.

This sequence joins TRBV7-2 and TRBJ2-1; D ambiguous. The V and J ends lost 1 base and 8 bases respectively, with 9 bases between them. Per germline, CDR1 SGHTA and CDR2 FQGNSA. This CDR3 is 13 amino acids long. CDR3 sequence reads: CASSLGSHYEQFF. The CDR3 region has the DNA TGTGCCAGCAGCTTAGGTTCACATTATGAGCAGTTCTTC. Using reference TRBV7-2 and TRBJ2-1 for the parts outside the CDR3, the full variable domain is GAGVSQSPSNKVTEKGKDVELRCDPISGHTALYWYRQSLGQGLEFLIYFQGNSAPDKSGLPSDRFSAERTGGSVSTLTIQRTQQEDSAVYLCASSLGSHYEQFFGPGTRLTVL.

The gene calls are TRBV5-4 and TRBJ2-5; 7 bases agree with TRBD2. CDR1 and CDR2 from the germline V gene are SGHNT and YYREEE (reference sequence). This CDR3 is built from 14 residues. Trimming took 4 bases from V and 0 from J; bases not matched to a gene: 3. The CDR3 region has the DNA TGTGCCAGCAGCCCTACTAGCGACCAAGAGACCCAGTACTTC. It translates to CASSPTSDQETQYF.

CDR3 amino acids: CASSPYTTPGYSGNTIYF. Written as DNA, the CDR3 is TGTGCCAGCTCACCTTATACAACCCCAGGTTACTCTGGAAACACCATATATTTT. The V call is TRBV18, the J call TRBJ1-3, with D uncertain. Trimming removed 3 bases from V and 0 bases from J, with 18 bases in between. The CDR3 covers 18 residues. Germline CDR1 reads KGHSH; CDR2 reads LQKENI.

This CDR3 is CASSLKLTGEDTQYF. CDR3 bases: TGTGCCAGCAGCCTTAAGTTGACAGGGGAAGATACGCAGTATTTT. The chain combines TRBV4-2 with TRBJ2-3; the match to TRBD1 covers 8 bases. In germline, CDR1 is LGHNA, CDR2 YNFKEQ. Unmatched junction bases numbered 8, after V lost 4 bases and J lost 5 bases. The CDR3 has 15 amino acids.

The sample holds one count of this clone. CDR3 sequence (DNA): TGCGCCAGCAGCCTGACAGCGGATGGCTACACCTTC. Translating gives CASSLTADGYTF. The rearrangement links TRBV5-1 to TRBJ1-2; weak D call: TRBD1 (5 bases). V gave up 4 bases and J gave up 6 bases, with 10 bases separating them. Germline CDR1 and CDR2: SGHRS and YFSETQ. CDR3 size: 12 residues.

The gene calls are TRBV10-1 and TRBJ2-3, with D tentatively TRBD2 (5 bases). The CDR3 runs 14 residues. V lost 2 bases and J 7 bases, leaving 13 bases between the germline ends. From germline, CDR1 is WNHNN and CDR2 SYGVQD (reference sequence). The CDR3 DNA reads TGCGCCAGCAGTGAGAGCCCAGCGGCTAATACGCAGTATTTT. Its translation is CASSESPAANTQYF.

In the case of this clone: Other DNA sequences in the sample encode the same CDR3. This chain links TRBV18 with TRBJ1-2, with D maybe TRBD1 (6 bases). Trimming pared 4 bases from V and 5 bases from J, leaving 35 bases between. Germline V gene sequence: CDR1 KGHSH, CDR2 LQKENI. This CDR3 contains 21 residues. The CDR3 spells CASSRSGVTPRLEALGYGYTF. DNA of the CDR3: TGTGCCAGCTCACGATCAGGGGTGACCCCGAGACTGGAAGCCTTGGGGTATGGCTACACCTTC. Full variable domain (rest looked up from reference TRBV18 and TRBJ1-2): NAGVMQNPRHLVRRRGQEARLRCSPMKGHSHVYWYRQLPEEGLKFMVYLQKENIIDESGMPKERFSAEFPKEGPSILRIQQVVRGDSAAYFCASSRSGVTPRLEALGYGYTFGSGTRLTVV.

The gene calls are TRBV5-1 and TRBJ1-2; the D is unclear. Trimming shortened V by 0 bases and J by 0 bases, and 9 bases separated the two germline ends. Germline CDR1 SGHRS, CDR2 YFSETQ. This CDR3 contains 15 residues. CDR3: CASSLASAANYGYTF. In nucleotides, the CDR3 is TGCGCCAGCAGCTTGGCTTCGGCAGCTAACTATGGCTACACCTTC.

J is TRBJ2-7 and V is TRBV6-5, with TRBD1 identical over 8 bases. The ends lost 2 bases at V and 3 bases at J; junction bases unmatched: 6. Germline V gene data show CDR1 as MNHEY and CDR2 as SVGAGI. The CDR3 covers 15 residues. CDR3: CASSYGAGGFYEQYF. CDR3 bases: TGTGCCAGCAGTTACGGGGCAGGGGGCTTCTACGAGCAGTACTTC.

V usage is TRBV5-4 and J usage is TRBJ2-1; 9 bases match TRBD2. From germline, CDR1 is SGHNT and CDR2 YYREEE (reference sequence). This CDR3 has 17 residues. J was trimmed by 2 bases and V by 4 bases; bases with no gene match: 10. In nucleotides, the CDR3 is TGTGCCAGCAGCCTAAATCACCTAGCGGGGACCTACAATGAGCAGTTCTTC. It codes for CASSLNHLAGTYNEQFF.

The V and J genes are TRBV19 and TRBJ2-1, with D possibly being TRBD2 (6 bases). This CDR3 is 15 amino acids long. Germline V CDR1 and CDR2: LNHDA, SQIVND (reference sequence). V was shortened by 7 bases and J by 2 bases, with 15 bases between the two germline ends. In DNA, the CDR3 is TGTGCCAGTAAAGGCGGGACGCCGACCTACAATGAGCAGTTCTTC. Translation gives CASKGGTPTYNEQFF.

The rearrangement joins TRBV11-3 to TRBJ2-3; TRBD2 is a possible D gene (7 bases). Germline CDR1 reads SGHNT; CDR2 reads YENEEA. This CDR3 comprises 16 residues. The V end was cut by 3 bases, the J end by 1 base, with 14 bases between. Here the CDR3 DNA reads TGTGCCAGCAGCTTTGGGGGGGCGTCGGGCACAGATACGCAGTATTTT. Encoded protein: CASSFGGASGTDTQYF.

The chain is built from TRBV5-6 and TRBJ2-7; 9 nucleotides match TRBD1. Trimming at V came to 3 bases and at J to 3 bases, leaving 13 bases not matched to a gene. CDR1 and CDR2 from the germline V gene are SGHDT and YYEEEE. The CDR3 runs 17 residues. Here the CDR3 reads CASSSLGVRDRDYEQYF. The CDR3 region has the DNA TGTGCCAGCAGCTCCCTAGGGGTCCGGGACAGGGACTACGAGCAGTACTTC.

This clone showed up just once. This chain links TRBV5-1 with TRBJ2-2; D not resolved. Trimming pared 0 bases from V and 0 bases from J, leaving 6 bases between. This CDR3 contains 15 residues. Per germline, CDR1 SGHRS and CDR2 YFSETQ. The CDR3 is CASSLVRPNTGELFF. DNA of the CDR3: TGCGCCAGCAGCTTGGTCAGGCCGAACACCGGGGAGCTGTTTTTT.

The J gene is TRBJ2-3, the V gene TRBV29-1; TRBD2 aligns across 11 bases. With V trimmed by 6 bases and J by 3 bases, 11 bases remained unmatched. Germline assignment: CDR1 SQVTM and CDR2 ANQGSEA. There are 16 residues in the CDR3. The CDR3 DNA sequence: TGCAGCGTGGGTGATATAGCGGGGGGGCCAACAGATACGCAGTATTTT. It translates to CSVGDIAGGPTDTQYF.

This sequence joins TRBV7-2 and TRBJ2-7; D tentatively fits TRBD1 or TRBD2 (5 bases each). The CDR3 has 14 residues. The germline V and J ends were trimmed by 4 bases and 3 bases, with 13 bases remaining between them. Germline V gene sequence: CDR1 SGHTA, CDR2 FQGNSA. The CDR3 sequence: CASSYVGGYYEQYF. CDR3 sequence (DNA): TGTGCCAGCAGCTATGTTGGGGGATACTACGAGCAGTACTTC.

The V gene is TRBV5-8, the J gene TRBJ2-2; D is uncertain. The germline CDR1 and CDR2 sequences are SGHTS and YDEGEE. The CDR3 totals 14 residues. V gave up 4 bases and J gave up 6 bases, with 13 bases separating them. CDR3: CASSPGWLAGELFF. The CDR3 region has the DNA TGTGCCAGCAGCCCCGGCTGGTTGGCCGGGGAGCTGTTTTTT.

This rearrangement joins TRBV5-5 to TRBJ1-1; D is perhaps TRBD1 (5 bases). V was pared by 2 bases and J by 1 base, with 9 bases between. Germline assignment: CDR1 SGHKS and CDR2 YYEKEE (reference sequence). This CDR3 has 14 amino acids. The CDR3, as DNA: TGTGCCAGCAGCTTTTCGGGGACGAACACTGAAGCTTTCTTT. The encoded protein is CASSFSGTNTEAFF.

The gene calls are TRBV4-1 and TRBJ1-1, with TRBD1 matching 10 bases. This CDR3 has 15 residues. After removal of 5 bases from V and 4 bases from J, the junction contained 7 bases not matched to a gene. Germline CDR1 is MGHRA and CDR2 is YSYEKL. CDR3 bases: TGCGCCAGCAGCGCCCCGGGACAGGGGCGCACTGAAGCTTTCTTT. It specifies CASSAPGQGRTEAFF.

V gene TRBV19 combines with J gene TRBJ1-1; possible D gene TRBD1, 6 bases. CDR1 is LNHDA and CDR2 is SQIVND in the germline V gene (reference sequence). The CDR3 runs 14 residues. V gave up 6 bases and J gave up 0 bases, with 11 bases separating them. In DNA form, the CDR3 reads TGTGCCAGTAGAGACAGGTTGATGAACACTGAAGCTTTCTTT. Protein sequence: CASRDRLMNTEAFF.

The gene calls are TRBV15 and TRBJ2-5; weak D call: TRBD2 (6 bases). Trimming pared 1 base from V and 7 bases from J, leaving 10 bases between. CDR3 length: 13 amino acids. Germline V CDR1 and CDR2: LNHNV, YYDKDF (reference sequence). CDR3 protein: CATSRVNGGTQYF. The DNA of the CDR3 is TGTGCCACCAGCAGAGTTAACGGGGGGACCCAGTACTTC.

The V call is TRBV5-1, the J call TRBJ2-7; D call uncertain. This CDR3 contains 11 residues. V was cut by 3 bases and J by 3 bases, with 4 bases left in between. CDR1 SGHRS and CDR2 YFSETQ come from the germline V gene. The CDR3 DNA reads TGCGCCAGCAGCTACGACTACGAGCAGTACTTC. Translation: CASSYDYEQYF. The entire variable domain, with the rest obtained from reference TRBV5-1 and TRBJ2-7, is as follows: KAGVTQTPRYLIKTRGQQVTLSCSPISGHRSVSWYQQTPGQGLQFLFEYFSETQRNKGNFPGRFSGRQFSNSRSEMNVSTLELGDSALYLCASSYDYEQYFGPGTRLTVT.

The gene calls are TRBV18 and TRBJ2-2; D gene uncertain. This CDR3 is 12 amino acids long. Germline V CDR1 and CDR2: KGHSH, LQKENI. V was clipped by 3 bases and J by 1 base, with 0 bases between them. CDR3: CASSPNTGELFF. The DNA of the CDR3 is TGTGCCAGCTCACCGAACACCGGGGAGCTGTTTTTT.

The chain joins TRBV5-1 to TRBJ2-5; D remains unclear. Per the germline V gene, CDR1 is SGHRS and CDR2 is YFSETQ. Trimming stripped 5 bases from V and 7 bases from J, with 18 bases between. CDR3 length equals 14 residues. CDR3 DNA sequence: TGCGCCAGCAGTGCGCGACCCCCCGAAGGGACCCAGTACTTC. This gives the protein CASSARPPEGTQYF.

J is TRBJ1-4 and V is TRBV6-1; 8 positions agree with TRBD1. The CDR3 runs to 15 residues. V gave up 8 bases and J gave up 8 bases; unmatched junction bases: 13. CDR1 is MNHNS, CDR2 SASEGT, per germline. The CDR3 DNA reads TGTGCCAGCCCGCCCCAGGGGGCTTTTGGAGAAAAACTGTTTTTT. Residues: CASPPQGAFGEKLFF.

The CDR3 here is CASSLARTYEQYF. The CDR3 region has the DNA TGTGCCAGCAGCTTGGCACGGACTTACGAGCAGTACTTC. The chain has TRBV11-2 and TRBJ2-7; weak D call: TRBD2 (5 bases). Trimming took 3 bases from V and 4 from J, leaving 10 bases between them. The CDR3 totals 13 residues. Germline V gene sequence: CDR1 SGHAT, CDR2 FQNNGV.